This T cell receptor beta chain was profiled in a study of T cells in Graves' hyperthyroidism and ophthalmopathy. Findings of the study overall: Blood also held most thyroid clonotypes expanded beyond 0.001. The model anticipated ophthalmopathy a median around six months pre-onset. A 13 V-J signature model discriminated ophthalmopathy versus stable hyperthyroidism.

Trimming removed 9 bases from V and 10 bases from J, with 22 bases in between. CDR1 SGHRS and CDR2 YFSETQ come from the germline V gene. This CDR3 region has 13 residues. Regarding this clonotype: Antigen specificity is unknown.

Used for diagnoses were clinical symptoms, serum thyroxine and TRAb, thyroid ultrasound and orbital computed tomography. From RNA transcripts, TCR beta CDR3 regions were amplified. First-round RT-PCR targeting the TCR CDR3 was performed with the HTBI primer set. MiXCR, applied by TCRdb to the multiplex PCR reads, yields one record per CDR3 protein. Altogether approximately 480,000 distinct CDR3 sequences are present, 20% being singletons, with the ten largest covering about 25%. The origin of this receptor is a man between 18 and 29 years old with Graves' hyperthyroidism. Sequencing was done on a sample of blood. The genes are TRBV5-1 and TRBJ1-1; D gene unclear. The chain's CDR3 is CATGPGGGIGAFF. Written as DNA, the CDR3 is TGCGCCACCGGCCCGGGAGGAGGGATCGGAGCTTTCTTT.